This TCR beta chain was sequenced in a study of T cell repertoires in cytomegalovirus infection. V shed 0 bases and J 7 bases; nucleotides not matched to a gene: 2. The CDR3 extends over 15 amino acids. Per germline, CDR1 LGHNA and CDR2 YSLEER. Via MiXCR, TCRdb re-called the reads, giving one row per CDR3 protein. The data contain about 80,000 distinct CDR3 sequences, 3.7% of them singletons. This clonotype was seen ten or more times. This sequence was found in a human donor in good health (CMV status not recorded). Some clones in this sample may be carry-over from other donors' samples. Sequences were obtained from PBMCs. The V and J genes are TRBV4-3 and TRBJ1-6, with 8 positions matching TRBD1. The CDR3 sequence: CASSQDGTGNSPLHF. Here the CDR3 DNA reads TGCGCCAGCAGCCAAGATGGGACAGGCAATTCACCCCTCCACTTT.